This is a list of T cell receptor beta chains from one sample in a study of OX40 agonist ivuxolimab in advanced cancers. Clones were read by immunoSEQ multiplex PCR, and TCRdb kept only the in-frame ones, dropping some. This sample carries fewer than 15,000 clones, over 75% of them seen once, and the ten largest clones take approximately 70%. The sequenced sample was CD4+ or CD8+ T cells sorted from blood, obtained in a trial of the OX40 agonist ivuxolimab. The receptors stem from an adult with an advanced solid tumor such as melanoma, head and neck, liver or kidney cancer. Both conserved end residues are part of each CDR3. Each record gives: D gene, J gene, clone size, V gene, CDR3 protein, CDR3 DNA. D genes are given only for firm matches. Rows may omit the clone size; those that give it use once, few, many or a size class.

NA TRBJ1-2 NA TRBV6-5 CASRDPRNNYGYTF TGTGCCAGCAGAGATCCACGGAACAACTATGGCTACACCTTC
NA TRBJ1-4 NA TRBV30 CAWSVQGRNEKLFF TGTGCCTGGAGTGTACAGGGCCGAAACGAAAAACTGTTTTTT
TRBD1 TRBJ1-2 NA TRBV7-9 CASSLWTGGNYGYTF TGTGCCAGCAGCTTATGGACAGGGGGAAACTATGGCTACACCTTC
NA TRBJ1-5 NA TRBV2 CASSRDKYNQPQHF TGTGCCAGCAGTAGAGACAAGTACAATCAGCCCCAGCATTTT
NA TRBJ1-2 NA TRBV6-5 CASSRGGYYGYTF TGTGCCAGCAGTCGAGGGGGGTACTATGGCTACACCTTC
TRBD2 TRBJ2-7 few TRBV27 CASSLAGTSGRAFEQYF TGTGCCAGCAGTTTAGCCGGGACTAGCGGGAGGGCCTTCGAGCAGTACTTC
TRBD1 TRBJ1-2 NA TRBV27 CASSPLGQNYGYTF TGTGCCAGCAGTCCCCTGGGACAGAACTATGGCTACACCTTC
NA TRBJ2-7 NA TRBV6-5 CASSPGQSYEQYF TGTGCCAGCAGCCCGGGACAAAGCTACGAGCAGTACTTC
TRBD2 TRBJ2-7 NA TRBV29-1 CSVEDRTAGGYEQYF TGCAGCGTTGAAGATCGGACAGCGGGAGGCTACGAGCAGTACTTC
NA TRBJ2-7 NA TRBV9 CASSPKGSLAIYEQYF TGTGCCAGCAGCCCAAAAGGCTCCCTGGCCATCTACGAGCAGTACTTC
NA TRBJ2-2 once TRBV5-6 CASSLSGELFF TGTGCCAGCAGCTTGTCGGGGGAGCTGTTTTTT
NA TRBJ2-3 NA TRBV19 CASYADTQYF TGTGCCAGTTACGCGGATACGCAGTATTTT
TRBD1 TRBJ2-7 NA TRBV2 CASSWTGGGYEQYF TGTGCCAGCAGTTGGACAGGGGGCGGCTACGAGCAGTACTTC
TRBD2 TRBJ2-2 NA TRBV7-9 CASSPRRGSGGYTGELFF TGTGCCAGCAGCCCACGCCGGGGGAGCGGGGGGTACACCGGGGAGCTGTTTTTT
TRBD1 TRBJ2-7 NA TRBV7-2 CASSFWTGDAYEQYF TGTGCCAGCAGCTTCTGGACAGGGGATGCCTACGAGCAGTACTTC
NA TRBJ1-5 NA TRBV30 CAWSVGPGNQPQHF TGTGCCTGGAGTGTGGGGCCAGGCAATCAGCCCCAGCATTTT
NA TRBJ1-2 medium-sized TRBV27 CASSAGALYGYTF TGTGCCAGCAGTGCAGGGGCGCTTTATGGCTACACCTTC
TRBD1 TRBJ2-7 NA TRBV15 CATSRDRGLYEQYF TGTGCCACCAGCAGGGACAGGGGGCTATACGAGCAGTACTTC
NA TRBJ2-5 NA TRBV6-5 CASSYVGETQYF TGTGCCAGCAGTTACGTAGGGGAGACCCAGTACTTC
NA TRBJ2-7 NA TRBV4-3 CASSPGAALSYEQYF TGCGCCAGCAGCCCAGGGGCAGCCCTCTCCTACGAGCAGTACTTC
NA TRBJ1-1 NA TRBV4-3 CASSQDGWAFF TGCGCCAGCAGCCAAGATGGATGGGCTTTCTTT
TRBD2 TRBJ2-7 NA TRBV15 CATSRDPPGGPYEQYF TGTGCCACCAGCAGAGATCCGCCGGGGGGGCCCTACGAGCAGTACTTC
TRBD1 TRBJ1-4 NA TRBV4-1 CASSLDRGAEKLFF TGCGCCAGCAGCCTGGACAGGGGGGCAGAAAAACTGTTTTTT
TRBD1 TRBJ1-5 NA TRBV4-1 CASSQEYAGQAFQPQHF TGCGCCAGCAGCCAAGAGTACGCGGGACAGGCGTTTCAGCCCCAGCATTTT
NA TRBJ2-7 NA TRBV7-9 CASSSGQSYEQYF TGTGCCAGCAGCTCAGGACAGAGCTACGAGCAGTACTTC
TRBD2 TRBJ2-1 NA TRBV9 CASSLSGRGGNEQFF TGTGCCAGCAGTTTAAGCGGGAGAGGAGGGAATGAGCAGTTCTTC
TRBD2 TRBJ2-7 once TRBV9 CASSGGLAPTYEQYF TGTGCCAGCAGCGGGGGACTAGCGCCCACCTACGAGCAGTACTTC
TRBD1 TRBJ2-7 NA TRBV5-1 CASSHGQGYEQYF TGCGCCAGCAGCCACGGACAGGGTTACGAGCAGTACTTC
NA TRBJ1-6 NA TRBV5-1 CASSSDRQFPPSPLHF TGCGCCAGCAGCTCGGACAGACAGTTTCCACCTTCACCCCTCCACTTT
TRBD1 TRBJ1-2 NA TRBV6-1 CASSATGYYGYTF TGTGCCAGCAGCGCGACAGGGTACTATGGCTACACCTTC
NA TRBJ2-5 NA TRBV7-6 CASSLGGGAETQYF TGTGCCAGCAGCTTAGGGGGGGGCGCAGAGACCCAGTACTTC
NA TRBJ1-1 NA TRBV30 CAWSYGGHTEAFF TGTGCCTGGAGTTACGGGGGACACACTGAAGCTTTCTTT